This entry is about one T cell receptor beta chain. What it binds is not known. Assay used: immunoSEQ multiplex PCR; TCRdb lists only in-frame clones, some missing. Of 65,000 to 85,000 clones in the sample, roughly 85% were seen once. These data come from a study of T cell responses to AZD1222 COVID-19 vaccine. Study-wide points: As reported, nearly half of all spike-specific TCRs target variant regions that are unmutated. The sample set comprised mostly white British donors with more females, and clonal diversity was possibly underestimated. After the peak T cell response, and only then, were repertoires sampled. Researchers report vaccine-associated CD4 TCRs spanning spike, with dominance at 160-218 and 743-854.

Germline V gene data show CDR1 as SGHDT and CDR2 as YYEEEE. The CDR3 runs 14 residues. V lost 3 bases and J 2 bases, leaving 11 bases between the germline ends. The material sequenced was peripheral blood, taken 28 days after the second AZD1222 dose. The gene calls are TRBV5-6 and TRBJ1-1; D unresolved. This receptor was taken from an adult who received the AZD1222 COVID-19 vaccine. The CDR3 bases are TGTGCCAGCAGCTCGGACGGATATAACACTGAAGCTTTCTTT. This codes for CASSSDGYNTEAFF.